In this sample, the clone carrying this TCR beta chain turned up many times. These data are taken from a study of T-cell reconstitution after alpha-beta-depleted transplantation in children. Preparing the TCRbeta library involved the use of unique molecular identifiers. TCRdb processed the PCR reads anew with MiXCR; each CDR3 protein has one entry. The sample has about 640,000 distinct CDR3 sequences; roughly 15% are singletons. The CDR3 has 15 residues. The junction had 7 bases not matched to a gene; V was cut back by 6 bases and J by 2 bases. From germline, CDR1 is MNHEY and CDR2 SMNVEV (reference sequence).

The J gene is TRBJ2-1, the V gene TRBV27; 7 bases are a match to TRBD1. The sample here was PBMCs from the stem cell graft donor, taken from the stem cell graft. This receptor was taken from a human donor who donated a stem cell graft to a child with acute myeloid leukemia. CDR3 in DNA: TGTGCCAGCAGCCCTAGGGGGCTCGCCTACAATGAGCAGTTCTTC. Encoded protein: CASSPRGLAYNEQFF.